This T cell receptor (beta chain) was found in a study of vaccination and CD4 T cells after COVID-19. For the study at large: In culture, cells were exposed to overlapping spike peptides from SARS-CoV-2, HCoV-NL63, HCoV-OC43 and HCoV-229E.

Treatment of the sample: roughly nine-day PBMC culture with coronavirus spike peptide pools or control peptides (ViraFEST assay). The CDR3 has 15 residues. Trimming pared 0 bases from V and 1 base from J, leaving 6 bases between. Germline CDR1 and CDR2: MNHNS and SASEGT. Concerning this clonotype itself: As yet, its antigen is unknown.

The Oncomine TCR Beta short-read assay sequenced DNA from cultured CD4+ T cells. TCRdb itself ran the PCR reads through MiXCR, one entry per CDR3 protein. The sample lists under 6,500 distinct CDR3 sequences, 60% to 85% occurring once. Material for sequencing was CD4+ T cells from blood, cultured in vitro. This chain joins TRBV6-1 and TRBJ2-2, with D hard to call. This clonotype was sampled from a human donor who had recovered from COVID-19. CDR3 sequence (DNA): TGTGCCAGCAGTGAAGCCTCAGGGAACACCGGGGAGCTGTTTTTT. Translated: CASSEASGNTGELFF.